The source of this TCR beta chain is a study of graft-versus-host responses after intestinal transplantation. Study at large: The transplants performed in recipients were multivisceral, liver-intestinal, or isolated intestinal. Among the recipients, all got anti-thymocyte globulin induction and then tacrolimus and steroids for about 3 years.

Findings and caveats of the study: Recipient marrow harbored GvH clones, some of which surfaced first in ileum or blood. Peak circulating GvH clone levels were associated with early post-transplant HvG declines.

The data were produced by immunoSEQ multiplex PCR, yet TCRdb's version contains in-frame clones alone and is incomplete. Found here are some 140,000 clones, roughly 92% of them singletons; the top ten hold approximately 0.17%. Details on this clone: The antigen remains unidentified.

Trimming took 7 bases from V and 7 from J; bases not matched to a gene: 9. The CDR3 is 13 amino acids. Germline CDR1 reads MNHNY; CDR2 reads SVGAGI (reference sequence). V is TRBV6-6 and J is TRBJ1-2; 7 nucleotides line up with TRBD1. Sequenced material: unstimulated CD4+ T cells sorted from spleen or lymph node cells, taken before intestinal transplant. The clonotype comes from a human donor who received an intestinal transplant. CDR3 sequence reads: CASNPGQYPGYTF. As DNA, the CDR3 is TGTGCCAGCAACCCGGGACAGTACCCTGGCTACACCTTC.